This TCR beta chain was identified during a study of blood T cell repertoires in COVID-19. The protocol was immunoSEQ multiplex PCR, while the TCRdb copy is restricted to in-frame clones and leaves out a portion. The profile shows roughly 200,000 clones, about four fifths of them singletons. The junction had 4 bases not matched to a gene; V was cut back by 4 bases and J by 2 bases. CDR3 size: 14 residues. Germline-derived CDR1 and CDR2 are SQVTM and ANQGSEA. The chain uses TRBV29-1 and TRBJ2-1, with 8 bases identical to TRBD2. The clonotype was recovered from a woman aged 40 to 50 with COVID-19, enrolled during active disease. The specimen sequenced was peripheral blood. This chain's CDR3 is CSVVELAAYNEQFF. CDR3 nucleotide sequence: TGCAGCGTTGTAGAACTAGCGGCCTACAATGAGCAGTTCTTC.